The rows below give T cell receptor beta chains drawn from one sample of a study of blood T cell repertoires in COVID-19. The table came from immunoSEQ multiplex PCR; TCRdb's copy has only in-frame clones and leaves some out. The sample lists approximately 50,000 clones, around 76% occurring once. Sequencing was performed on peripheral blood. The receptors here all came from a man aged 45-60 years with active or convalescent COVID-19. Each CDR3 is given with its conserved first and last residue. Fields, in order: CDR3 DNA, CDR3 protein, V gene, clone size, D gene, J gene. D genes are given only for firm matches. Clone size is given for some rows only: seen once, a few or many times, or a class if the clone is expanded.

CDR3 DNA: TGTGCCAGCAGTAAACTAGCGGGTGGACAAGAGACCCAGTACTTC
CDR3 protein: CASSKLAGGQETQYF
V gene: TRBV27
clone size: few
D gene: TRBD2
J gene: TRBJ2-5

CDR3 DNA: TGCGCCAGCAGCCTGCCGGGACTAGTAAATGAGCAGTTCTTC
CDR3 protein: CASSLPGLVNEQFF
V gene: TRBV5-1
clone size: NA
D gene: TRBD2
J gene: TRBJ2-1

CDR3 DNA: TGTGCCAGCATGGCGGGAGACTCCTACGAGCAGTACTTC
CDR3 protein: CASMAGDSYEQYF
V gene: TRBV6-6
clone size: NA
D gene: TRBD2
J gene: TRBJ2-7

CDR3 DNA: TGCAGTGCTAGTCACAGGGCTAACTATGGCTACACCTTC
CDR3 protein: CSASHRANYGYTF
V gene: TRBV20-1
clone size: NA
D gene: NA
J gene: TRBJ1-2

CDR3 DNA: TGCGCCAGCAGCCAGCGGACTAGCGGGGGCCTGGGGGGCCAAGAGACCCAGTACTTC
CDR3 protein: CASSQRTSGGLGGQETQYF
V gene: TRBV5-1
clone size: NA
D gene: TRBD2
J gene: TRBJ2-5

CDR3 DNA: TGTGCCTGCGCGGCTGGTAGTACCGGGGAGCTGTTTTTT
CDR3 protein: CACAAGSTGELFF
V gene: TRBV10-3
clone size: NA
D gene: NA
J gene: TRBJ2-2

CDR3 DNA: TGTGCCAGCAGCTTAGTCTCGGTGTCGGGGACCCAGTACTTC
CDR3 protein: CASSLVSVSGTQYF
V gene: TRBV7-2
clone size: NA
D gene: NA
J gene: TRBJ2-5

CDR3 DNA: TGTGCCAGCAGCTCAGAGCCGGGACAGGGGTATGAAAAACTGTTTTTT
CDR3 protein: CASSSEPGQGYEKLFF
V gene: TRBV7-3
clone size: NA
D gene: TRBD1
J gene: TRBJ1-4

CDR3 DNA: TGTGCCAGCAGCCAAGGGAGGGGGGGCCAGCCCCAGCATTTT
CDR3 protein: CASSQGRGGQPQHF
V gene: TRBV3-1/TRBV3-2
clone size: NA
D gene: NA
J gene: TRBJ1-5

CDR3 DNA: TGTGCCAGCAGGGACAGGGGGCCCTACGAGCAGTACTTC
CDR3 protein: CASRDRGPYEQYF
V gene: TRBV6-5
clone size: NA
D gene: TRBD1
J gene: TRBJ2-7

CDR3 DNA: TGTGCCAGCACGGGGAGGGTCAATCAGCCCCAGCATTTT
CDR3 protein: CASTGRVNQPQHF
V gene: TRBV19
clone size: NA
D gene: NA
J gene: TRBJ1-5

CDR3 DNA: TGTGCCTGGGGGGACAGCTCCTACGAGCAGTACTTC
CDR3 protein: CAWGDSSYEQYF
V gene: TRBV30
clone size: NA
D gene: TRBD1
J gene: TRBJ2-7

CDR3 DNA: TGCGCCAGCAGTGAGTCGCAGGGGTTATGGTATGGCTACACCTTC
CDR3 protein: CASSESQGLWYGYTF
V gene: TRBV10-2
clone size: once
D gene: NA
J gene: TRBJ1-2

CDR3 DNA: TGTGCCAGCAGTTACTTCACTGGAAACACCATATATTTT
CDR3 protein: CASSYFTGNTIYF
V gene: TRBV12-3/TRBV12-4
clone size: NA
D gene: NA
J gene: TRBJ1-3

CDR3 DNA: TGTGCCAGCAGCTTCGGGGATGACACCGGGGAGCTGTTTTTT
CDR3 protein: CASSFGDDTGELFF
V gene: TRBV7-9
clone size: NA
D gene: NA
J gene: TRBJ2-2

CDR3 DNA: TGTGCCAGCAGCTCCAGGCAGGGGGTCTATGGCTACACCTTC
CDR3 protein: CASSSRQGVYGYTF
V gene: TRBV7-2
clone size: NA
D gene: TRBD1
J gene: TRBJ1-2

CDR3 DNA: TGTGCCAGCAGTTACTCGACTCGGGGAAACACCATATATTTT
CDR3 protein: CASSYSTRGNTIYF
V gene: TRBV6-5
clone size: few
D gene: NA
J gene: TRBJ1-3

CDR3 DNA: TGTGCCAGCAGCCCCCGTACAGGCGAAAAACTGTTTTTT
CDR3 protein: CASSPRTGEKLFF
V gene: TRBV11-3
clone size: NA
D gene: NA
J gene: TRBJ1-4

CDR3 DNA: TGTGCCAGCAGCGCCGGGACTCCAACGACCTACGAGCAGTACTTC
CDR3 protein: CASSAGTPTTYEQYF
V gene: TRBV9
clone size: NA
D gene: NA
J gene: TRBJ2-7

CDR3 DNA: TGCAGCGTCACTAATCCTTTACCGGGACAGGCCTACGAGCAGTACTTC
CDR3 protein: CSVTNPLPGQAYEQYF
V gene: TRBV29-1
clone size: NA
D gene: TRBD1
J gene: TRBJ2-7

CDR3 DNA: TGTGCCAGCAGACAGACGGTCTCTGGGGCCAACGTCCTGACTTTC
CDR3 protein: CASRQTVSGANVLTF
V gene: TRBV7-3
clone size: few
D gene: NA
J gene: TRBJ2-6

CDR3 DNA: TGTGCCCGCTCCGGGGGGCCGGAGTCACCCCTCCACTTT
CDR3 protein: CARSGGPESPLHF
V gene: TRBV2
clone size: NA
D gene: NA
J gene: TRBJ1-6

CDR3 DNA: TGTGCCAGCAGTGAATCGGGAGGGGCGGGTAATCAGCCCCAGCATTTT
CDR3 protein: CASSESGGAGNQPQHF
V gene: TRBV6-1
clone size: NA
D gene: NA
J gene: TRBJ1-5

CDR3 DNA: TGTGCCAGTAGTATAGGGGCAACAATTAGCCAAGAGACCCAGTACTTC
CDR3 protein: CASSIGATISQETQYF
V gene: TRBV19
clone size: once
D gene: NA
J gene: TRBJ2-5

CDR3 DNA: TGTGCCACCAGCAGAGCAAAGGGGCTAAGCAATCAGCCCCAGCATTTT
CDR3 protein: CATSRAKGLSNQPQHF
V gene: TRBV15
clone size: NA
D gene: NA
J gene: TRBJ1-5

CDR3 DNA: TGTGCCACCGGGACACGGCTTTACACTGAAGCTTTCTTT
CDR3 protein: CATGTRLYTEAFF
V gene: TRBV10-3
clone size: NA
D gene: NA
J gene: TRBJ1-1

CDR3 DNA: TGTGCCAGCGGGCAGGGGGCGCTGCCCGGGGAGCTGTTTTTT
CDR3 protein: CASGQGALPGELFF
V gene: TRBV5-6
clone size: NA
D gene: TRBD1
J gene: TRBJ2-2

CDR3 DNA: TGTGCCAGCAGCTTAGTGGCAGCTAATGAAAAACTGTTTTTT
CDR3 protein: CASSLVAANEKLFF
V gene: TRBV7-9
clone size: NA
D gene: NA
J gene: TRBJ1-4

CDR3 DNA: TGCGCCAGCAGCTCAGGACTAGACAATGAGCAGTTCTTC
CDR3 protein: CASSSGLDNEQFF
V gene: TRBV5-1
clone size: once
D gene: TRBD2
J gene: TRBJ2-1

CDR3 DNA: TGTGCCAGCATGGTTCTAGCGGGAGAATCGGAGCTGTTTTTT
CDR3 protein: CASMVLAGESELFF
V gene: TRBV6-5
clone size: once
D gene: TRBD2
J gene: TRBJ2-2

CDR3 DNA: TGTGCCAGCAGTACGGACAGCGTCCGGTATTCACCCCTCCACTTT
CDR3 protein: CASSTDSVRYSPLHF
V gene: TRBV2
clone size: many
D gene: NA
J gene: TRBJ1-6

CDR3 DNA: TGTGCCAGCTCACCACCCGGCGGGGGACTCATGAACACTGAAGCTTTCTTT
CDR3 protein: CASSPPGGGLMNTEAFF
V gene: TRBV18
clone size: NA
D gene: NA
J gene: TRBJ1-1

CDR3 DNA: TGTGCCAGCAGCTTACCAGTCGCAGAGACCCAGTACTTC
CDR3 protein: CASSLPVAETQYF
V gene: TRBV5-4
clone size: NA
D gene: NA
J gene: TRBJ2-5

CDR3 DNA: TGTGCCAGCAGCCCACCGGGAGGGGGATATAGCAATCAGCCCCAGCATTTT
CDR3 protein: CASSPPGGGYSNQPQHF
V gene: TRBV7-8
clone size: NA
D gene: NA
J gene: TRBJ1-5

CDR3 DNA: TGCGCCAGCAGCCTCCAACCCGGGACAGGGGGAAGTTGGAGCGAAAAACTGTTTTTT
CDR3 protein: CASSLQPGTGGSWSEKLFF
V gene: TRBV4-1
clone size: NA
D gene: TRBD1
J gene: TRBJ1-4

CDR3 DNA: TGTGCCAGCAGCGCCCCGGGACTAGCGGGAGGTGCAGATACGCAGTATTTT
CDR3 protein: CASSAPGLAGGADTQYF
V gene: TRBV9
clone size: NA
D gene: TRBD2
J gene: TRBJ2-3